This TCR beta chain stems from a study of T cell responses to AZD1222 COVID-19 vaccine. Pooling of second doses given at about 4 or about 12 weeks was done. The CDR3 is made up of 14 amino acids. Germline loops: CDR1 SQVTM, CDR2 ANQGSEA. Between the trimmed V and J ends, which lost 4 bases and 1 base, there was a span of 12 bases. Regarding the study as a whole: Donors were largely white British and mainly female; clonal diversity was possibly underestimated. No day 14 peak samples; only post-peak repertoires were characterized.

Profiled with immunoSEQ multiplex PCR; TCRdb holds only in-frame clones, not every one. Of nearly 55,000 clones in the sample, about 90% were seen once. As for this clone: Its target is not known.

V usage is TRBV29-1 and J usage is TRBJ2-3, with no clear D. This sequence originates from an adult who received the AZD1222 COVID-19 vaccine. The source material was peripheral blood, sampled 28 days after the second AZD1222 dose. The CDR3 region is CSVGVAGGTDTQYF. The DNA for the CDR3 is TGCAGCGTTGGAGTCGCTGGCGGCACAGATACGCAGTATTTT.